This is a list of T cell receptor beta chains from one sample in a study of T cell responses to AZD1222 COVID-19 vaccine. The repertoire was sequenced with immunoSEQ multiplex PCR; TCRdb's copy has only in-frame clones and lacks some. The top ten hold around 24% of the sample, which has 70,000 or so clones, 80% to 90% seen once. Sequences were derived from peripheral blood, sampled on day 0 of AZD1222 vaccination. The source is an adult in good health. The CDR3 runs from the conserved cysteine through the conserved F or W. D genes are given only for firm matches. Size values are once, few and many counts, or a class for expanded clones, and some rows have none.

J gene | D gene | clone size | V gene | CDR3 protein | CDR3 DNA
TRBJ1-6 | . | . | TRBV7-8 | CASSYSGDSPLHF | TGTGCCAGCAGCTACTCAGGGGATTCACCCCTCCACTTT
TRBJ1-1 | . | . | TRBV7-8 | CASSLSGFDTEAFF | TGTGCCAGCAGCTTAAGCGGGTTCGACACTGAAGCTTTCTTT
TRBJ2-2 | . | . | TRBV12-3/TRBV12-4 | CASTQNTGELFF | TGTGCCAGCACTCAGAACACCGGGGAGCTGTTTTTT
TRBJ2-7 | TRBD1 | . | TRBV7-9 | CASSFDRGSGEQYF | TGTGCCAGCAGCTTTGACAGGGGGTCGGGCGAGCAGTACTTC
TRBJ1-2 | . | few | TRBV6-1 | CASSEEGHYGYTF | TGTGCCAGCAGTGAAGAGGGACACTATGGCTACACCTTC
TRBJ1-2 | . | . | TRBV5-5 | CASSLDRSNYGYTF | TGTGCCAGCAGCCTAGACAGGTCTAACTATGGCTACACCTTC
TRBJ1-1 | TRBD1 | . | TRBV2 | CASTVSGQSNTEAFF | TGTGCCAGCACCGTTTCGGGACAGTCGAACACTGAAGCTTTCTTT
TRBJ1-1 | . | few | TRBV2 | CASSEGGMTFF | TGTGCCAGCAGTGAAGGGGGGATGACTTTCTTT
TRBJ2-7 | . | . | TRBV7-9 | CASTRTDSYEQYF | TGTGCCAGCACAAGGACAGACTCCTACGAGCAGTACTTC
TRBJ2-3 | . | . | TRBV6-1 | CASSERRGLTDTQYF | TGTGCCAGCAGTGAGCGGAGAGGACTCACAGATACGCAGTATTTT
TRBJ1-4 | . | . | TRBV7-8 | CASSRTRGGEKLFF | TGTGCCAGCAGCCGTACCAGGGGTGGTGAAAAACTGTTTTTT
TRBJ1-2 | . | . | TRBV7-9 | CASSSSLTFSANYGYTF | TGTGCCAGCAGCTCGTCATTGACATTTTCAGCTAACTATGGCTACACCTTC
TRBJ1-5 | . | . | TRBV19 | CASSILSVPNQPQHF | TGTGCCAGTAGTATTCTTTCAGTACCCAATCAGCCCCAGCATTTT
TRBJ2-7 | TRBD2 | . | TRBV19 | CASSPGVAGVYEQYF | TGTGCCAGTAGCCCTGGCGTAGCGGGGGTCTACGAGCAGTACTTC
TRBJ1-2 | . | . | TRBV7-8 | CASSSGQSNYGYTF | TGTGCCAGCAGCTCCGGACAGTCTAACTATGGCTACACCTTC
TRBJ1-6 | . | . | TRBV19 | CASSEQGDSPLHF | TGTGCCAGTTCTGAACAGGGAGACTCACCCCTCCACTTT
TRBJ1-5 | . | . | TRBV19 | CASSIGRETYGQPQHF | TGTGCCAGTAGTATCGGCAGGGAAACGTACGGGCAGCCCCAGCATTTT
TRBJ1-4 | . | . | TRBV28 | CASSSERGVREKLFF | TGTGCCAGCAGTTCCGAGAGGGGAGTGAGGGAAAAACTGTTTTTT
TRBJ2-4 | . | . | TRBV30 | CAWGQATVAKNIQYF | TGTGCCTGGGGGCAGGCTACCGTAGCCAAAAACATTCAGTACTTC
TRBJ2-5 | . | . | TRBV4-1 | CASSQDKGKETQYF | TGCGCCAGCAGCCAAGATAAAGGGAAAGAGACCCAGTACTTC
TRBJ1-1 | . | . | TRBV7-2 | CASSFWDTEAFF | TGTGCCAGCAGCTTTTGGGACACTGAAGCTTTCTTT
TRBJ1-4 | TRBD1 | . | TRBV15 | CATSREEGRRGEKLFF | TGTGCCACCAGCAGAGAAGAGGGTCGCAGGGGGGAAAAACTGTTTTTT
TRBJ2-7 | TRBD1 | . | TRBV9 | CASSVRGTGVDEQYF | TGTGCCAGCAGCGTTCGGGGGACAGGGGTGGACGAGCAGTACTTC
TRBJ1-4 | TRBD1 | . | TRBV5-1 | CASSSGQGNEKLFF | TGCGCCAGCAGCTCGGGACAGGGAAATGAAAAACTGTTTTTT